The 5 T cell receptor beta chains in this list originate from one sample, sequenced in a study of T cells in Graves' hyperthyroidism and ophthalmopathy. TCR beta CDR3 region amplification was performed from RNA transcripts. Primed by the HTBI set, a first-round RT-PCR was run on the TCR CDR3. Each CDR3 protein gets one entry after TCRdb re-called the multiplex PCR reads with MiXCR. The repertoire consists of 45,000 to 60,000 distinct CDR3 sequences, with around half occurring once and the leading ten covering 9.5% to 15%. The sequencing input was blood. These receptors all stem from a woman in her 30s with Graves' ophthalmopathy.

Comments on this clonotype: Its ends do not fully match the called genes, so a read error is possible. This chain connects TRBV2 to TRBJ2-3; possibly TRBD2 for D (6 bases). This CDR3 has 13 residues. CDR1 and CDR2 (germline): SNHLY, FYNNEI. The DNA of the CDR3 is TGTGCCAGCTGGGAGGAGAACACAGATAGGCAGTGTTTT. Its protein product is CASWEENTDRQCF.

The CDR3 spells CASSETVTVAGGPVNEQFF. The CDR3 nucleotides are TGTGCCAGCAGTGAAACGGTCACTGTGGCGGGAGGGCCAGTTAATGAGCAGTTCTTC. The chain is built from TRBV6-1 and TRBJ2-1; 9 bases align to TRBD2. CDR1 MNHNS and CDR2 SASEGT come from the germline V gene. The trim removed 2 bases at V and 7 bases at J, leaving 18 bases unmatched. There are 19 residues in the CDR3.

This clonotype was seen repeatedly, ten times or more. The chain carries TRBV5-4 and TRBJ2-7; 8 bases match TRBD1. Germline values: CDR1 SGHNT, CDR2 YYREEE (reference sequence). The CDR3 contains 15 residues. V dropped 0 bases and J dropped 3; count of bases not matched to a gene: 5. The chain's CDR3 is CASSLGAGGSYEQYF. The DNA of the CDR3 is TGTGCCAGCAGCTTGGGGGCAGGGGGCAGCTACGAGCAGTACTTC.

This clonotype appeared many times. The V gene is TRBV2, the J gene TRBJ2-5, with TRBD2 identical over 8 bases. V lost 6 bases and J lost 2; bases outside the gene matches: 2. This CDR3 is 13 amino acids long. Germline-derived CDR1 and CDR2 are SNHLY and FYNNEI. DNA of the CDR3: TGTGCCAGCAGCGGGACTAGACAAGAGACCCAGTACTTC. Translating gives CASSGTRQETQYF.

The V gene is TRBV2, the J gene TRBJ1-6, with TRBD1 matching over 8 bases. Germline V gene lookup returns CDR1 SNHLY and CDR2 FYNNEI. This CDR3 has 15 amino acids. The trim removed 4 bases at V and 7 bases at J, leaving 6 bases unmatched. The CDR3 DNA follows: TGTGCCAGCAGTGGAGCGGGACAGGTCAATTCACCCCTCCACTTT. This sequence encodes CASSGAGQVNSPLHF.